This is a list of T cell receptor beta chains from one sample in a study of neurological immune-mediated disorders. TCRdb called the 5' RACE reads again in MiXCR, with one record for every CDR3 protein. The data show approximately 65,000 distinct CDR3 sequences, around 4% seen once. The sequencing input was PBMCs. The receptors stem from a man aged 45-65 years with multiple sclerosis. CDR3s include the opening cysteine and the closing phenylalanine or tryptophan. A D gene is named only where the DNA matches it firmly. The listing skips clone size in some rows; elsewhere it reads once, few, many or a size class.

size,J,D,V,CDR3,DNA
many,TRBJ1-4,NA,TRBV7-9,CASSSFREKLFF,TGTGCCAGCAGCTCGTTCAGGGAAAAACTGTTTTTT
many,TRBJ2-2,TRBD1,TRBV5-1,CASSLPTGDTGELFF,TGCGCCAGCAGCCTACCAACAGGGGACACCGGGGAGCTGTTTTTT
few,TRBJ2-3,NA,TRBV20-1,CSAALIHTQYF,TGCAGTGCTGCTCTCATCCATACGCAGTATTTT
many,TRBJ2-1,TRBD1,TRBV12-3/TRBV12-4,CASSRDREYNEQFF,TGTGCCAGCAGCAGGGACAGGGAATACAATGAGCAGTTCTTC
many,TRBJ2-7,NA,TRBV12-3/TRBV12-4,CASSPKEGTYEQYF,TGTGCCAGCAGCCCGAAAGAGGGCACCTACGAGCAGTACTTC
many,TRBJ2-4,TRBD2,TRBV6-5,CASRPTSGGTKNIQYF,TGTGCCAGCAGACCTACTAGCGGGGGAACCAAAAACATTCAGTACTTC
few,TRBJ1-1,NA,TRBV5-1,CASSPALVNTEAFF,TGCGCCAGCAGCCCGGCCCTGGTGAACACTGAAGCTTTCTTT
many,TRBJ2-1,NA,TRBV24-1,CATSDQPAGTPNNEQFF,TGTGCCACCAGTGACCAACCGGCGGGGACCCCTAACAATGAGCAGTTCTTC
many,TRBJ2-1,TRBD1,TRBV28,CASISGQGAYNEQFF,TGTGCCAGCATCTCGGGACAGGGGGCCTACAATGAGCAGTTCTTC
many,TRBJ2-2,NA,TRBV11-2,CASSRRGNTGELFF,TGTGCCAGCAGCCGGCGGGGGAACACCGGGGAGCTGTTTTTT
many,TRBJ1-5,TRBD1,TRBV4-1,CASSPTGGNQPQHF,TGCGCCAGCAGCCCTACAGGGGGAAATCAGCCCCAGCATTTT
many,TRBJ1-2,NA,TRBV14,CASSQVTDYLYGYTF,TGTGCCAGCAGCCAAGTGACAGACTACCTCTATGGCTACACCTTC
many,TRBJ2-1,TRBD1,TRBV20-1,CSALGQGLFSEQFF,TGCAGTGCGTTGGGACAGGGGTTATTTAGTGAGCAGTTCTTC
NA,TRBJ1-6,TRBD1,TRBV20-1,CSAGTGTNSPLNF,TGCAGTGCTGGGACAGGGACCAATTCACCCCTCAACTTT
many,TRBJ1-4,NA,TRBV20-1,CSARDGPEWGIEKLFF,TGCAGTGCTAGAGATGGACCGGAATGGGGTATCGAAAAACTGTTTTTT
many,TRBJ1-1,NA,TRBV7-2,CASSSQGIRNTEAFF,TGTGCCAGCAGCTCGCAGGGGATACGGAACACTGAAGCTTTCTTT
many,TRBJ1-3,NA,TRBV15,CATSSGNRVGGNTIYF,TGTGCCACCAGCAGTGGGAACAGGGTTGGTGGAAACACCATATATTTT
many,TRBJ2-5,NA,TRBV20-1,CSASTRETQYF,TGCAGTGCTTCCACACGGGAGACCCAGTACTTC
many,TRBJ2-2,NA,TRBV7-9,CASSLVLTVGELFF,TGTGCCAGCAGCTTAGTGTTGACAGTCGGGGAGCTGTTTTTT
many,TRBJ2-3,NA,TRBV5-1,CASSLRGAHDPDTQYF,TGCGCCAGCAGCTTGCGGGGGGCCCACGACCCAGATACGCAGTATTTT
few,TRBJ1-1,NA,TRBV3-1,CASSQDLMTGGTEAFF,TGTGCCAGCAGCCAAGATTTAATGACTGGGGGCACTGAAGCTTTCTTT
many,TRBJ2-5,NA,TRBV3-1,CASSQGARRETQYF,TGTGCCAGCAGCCAAGGGGCTAGGCGAGAGACCCAGTACTTC
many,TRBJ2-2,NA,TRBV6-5,CASSYVMNTGELFF,TGTGCCAGCAGTTATGTGATGAACACCGGGGAGCTGTTTTTT
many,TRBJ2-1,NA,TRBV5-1,CASSLEEIQFF,TGCGCCAGCAGCTTGGAGGAGATTCAGTTCTTC
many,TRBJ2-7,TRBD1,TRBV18,CASSPGAPTGQGDYEQYF,TGTGCCAGCTCACCTGGAGCACCTACGGGACAGGGAGACTACGAGCAGTACTTC
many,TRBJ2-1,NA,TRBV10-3,CAISESNEQFF,TGTGCCATCAGTGAGTCGAATGAGCAGTTCTTC
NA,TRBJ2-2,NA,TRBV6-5,CASSYSQWGRDTGELFF,TGTGCCAGCAGTTATTCCCAGTGGGGGCGCGACACCGGGGAGCTGTTTTTT